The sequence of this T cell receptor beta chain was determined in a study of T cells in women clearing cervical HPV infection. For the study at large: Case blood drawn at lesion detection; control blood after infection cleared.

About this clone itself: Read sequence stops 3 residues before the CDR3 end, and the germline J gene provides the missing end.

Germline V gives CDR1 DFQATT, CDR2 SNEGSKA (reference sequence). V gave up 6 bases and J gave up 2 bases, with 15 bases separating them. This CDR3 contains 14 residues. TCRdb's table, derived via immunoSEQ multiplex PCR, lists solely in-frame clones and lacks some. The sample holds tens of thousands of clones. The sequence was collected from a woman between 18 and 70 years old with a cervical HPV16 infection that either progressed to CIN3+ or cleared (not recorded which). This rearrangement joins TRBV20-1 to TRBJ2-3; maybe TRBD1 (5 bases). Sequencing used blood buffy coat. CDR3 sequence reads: CSAIRQKSTDTQYF. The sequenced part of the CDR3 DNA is TGCAGTGCCATCCGACAGAAATCCACAGATACG.